The 8 T cell receptor beta chains presented below share a single source sample, sequenced in a study of T cells in Graves' hyperthyroidism and ophthalmopathy. RNA transcripts gave rise to amplified TCR beta CDR3 regions. First-round RT-PCR targeting the TCR CDR3 was performed with the HTBI primer set. TCRdb recomputed calls from the multiplex PCR reads with MiXCR, one row per CDR3 protein. The table has about 96,000 distinct CDR3 sequences, around 50% seen once. The sample comprised blood. The source is a woman between 35 and 50 years old with Graves' hyperthyroidism.

The V call is TRBV7-8, the J call TRBJ1-1; 7 bases match TRBD1. This CDR3 spans 14 amino acids. Germline V gene lookup returns CDR1 SGHVS and CDR2 FQNEAQ. Unmatched junction bases numbered 7, after V lost 5 bases and J lost 4 bases. Written as DNA, the CDR3 is TGTGCCAGCAGCCCTTCGACAGGGTTCACTGAAGCTTTCTTT. Its protein product is CASSPSTGFTEAFF.

The chain links TRBV7-2 to TRBJ1-2, with D perhaps TRBD1 (6 bases). The CDR3 extends over 13 amino acids. V lost 5 bases, J lost 6 bases, and 13 bases lay in between. CDR1 SGHTA and CDR2 FQGNSA come from the germline V gene. DNA for the CDR3: TGTGCCAGCAGCCGTTGGACAGTGGATGGCTACACCTTC. Translated: CASSRWTVDGYTF.

This rearrangement joins TRBV20-1 to TRBJ1-5, with TRBD1 matching over 11 bases. V was clipped by 4 bases and J by 6 bases; unmatched bases: 5. CDR3 size: 14 residues. Germline loops: CDR1 DFQATT, CDR2 SNEGSKA (reference sequence). CDR3 sequence (DNA): TGCAGTGCTATAGGGACAGGGGGATTTCAGCCCCAGCATTTT. It codes for CSAIGTGGFQPQHF.

The chain recombines TRBV20-1 with TRBJ2-7, with 10 bases matching TRBD2. The trim removed 6 bases at V and 6 bases at J, leaving 8 bases unmatched. The CDR3 contains 13 residues. The germline CDR1 and CDR2 sequences are DFQATT and SNEGSKA (reference sequence). The CDR3 DNA reads as TGCAGTGCCACTAGCGGGACCATGGGCGAGCAGTACTTC. The encoded protein is CSATSGTMGEQYF.

This clonotype was counted a few times. V and J are TRBV29-1 and TRBJ1-2; D gene unclear. This CDR3 has 12 amino acids. With 3 bases removed from V and 6 bases from J, the gap between germline ends came to 11 bases. CDR1 is SQVTM and CDR2 is ANQGSEA in the germline V gene. This CDR3 is CSVEAGRDGYTF. The CDR3, as DNA: TGCAGCGTTGAGGCGGGGAGAGATGGCTACACCTTC.

In regard to this clonotype: This CDR3 is missing its conserved last phenylalanine or tryptophan, likely due to a read error. The limits of the CDR3 on the DNA are not certain, so only TCRdb's listed CDR3 is given. The rearrangement joins TRBV7-2 to TRBJ2-2; the table names TRBD1, a call not compared with the DNA. CDR1 is SGHTA and CDR2 is FQGNSA in the germline V gene. The CDR3 length is 8 residues, termini included. CDR3 loop: CASSLGER.

The chain combines TRBV7-2 with TRBJ2-7; D unclear. CDR1 and CDR2 (germline): SGHTA, FQGNSA. V dropped 1 base and J dropped 3 bases, with 10 bases sitting between them. The CDR3 extends over 14 amino acids. Here the CDR3 DNA reads TGTGCCAGCAGCTTAGGGAAGGGTCTCTACGAGCAGTACTTC. Its protein product is CASSLGKGLYEQYF.

The CDR3 region is CASSLGQGRGETQYF. DNA for the CDR3: TGTGCCAGCAGCTTAGGACAGGGGAGGGGAGAGACCCAGTACTTC. The V call is TRBV7-2, the J call TRBJ2-5; D possibly corresponds to TRBD1 (8 bases). The V gene lost 1 base and the J gene lost 4 bases, with 13 bases spanning the gap. Germline V gene sequence: CDR1 SGHTA, CDR2 FQGNSA. The CDR3 sequence is 15 residues long.